Below are 7 T cell receptor beta chains sequenced from a single sample in a study of a mutant IDH1 vaccine in newly diagnosed glioma. Clones were sequenced by immunoSEQ multiplex PCR, and TCRdb holds only the in-frame ones, with some missing. Here the sample spans 31,000 or so clones, around 82% being singletons. No antigens are known for them. The time point was: week 47, end of study. Vaccination used 300 ug of mutant IDH1 20-mer peptide per dose, with topical imiquimod. This material consisted of PBMCs, taken from a glioma patient whose treatment included an IDH1 peptide vaccine. These receptor sequences come from a man between 25 and 39 years old with glioma.

This chain connects TRBV5-4 to TRBJ1-2; 8 bases line up with TRBD1. Losses at the gene ends were 4 bases for V and 7 bases for J; bases not matched to a gene: 9. In germline, CDR1 is SGHNT, CDR2 YYREEE (reference sequence). The CDR3 has 14 amino acids. The CDR3 is CASSPITGGRGYTF. For the CDR3, the DNA is TGTGCCAGCAGCCCGATCACAGGGGGACGTGGCTACACCTTC.

The rearrangement joins TRBV4-1 to TRBJ2-1; 7 bases agree with TRBD2. Trimming took 2 bases from V and 2 from J; bases not matched to a gene: 6. The CDR3 is made up of 16 amino acids. From germline, CDR1 is MGHRA and CDR2 YSYEKL. CDR3 DNA: TGCGCCAGCAGCCAAACCAGGACTAGACCCTACAATGAGCAGTTCTTC. This sequence encodes CASSQTRTRPYNEQFF.

This clone was seen once. The chain joins TRBV5-5 to TRBJ2-5, with 8 bases lining up with TRBD2. Trimming took 4 bases from V and 1 from J; bases not matched to a gene: 6. Germline loops: CDR1 SGHKS, CDR2 YYEKEE (reference sequence). The CDR3 is made up of 15 amino acids. CDR3 loop: CASSPVAGPQETQYF. CDR3 bases: TGTGCCAGCAGCCCTGTAGCGGGGCCCCAAGAGACCCAGTACTTC.

The chain employs TRBV5-1 and TRBJ2-5, with 8 bases that match TRBD2. The V segment lost 0 bases and the J segment 2 bases; nucleotides outside the gene matches: 15. From germline, CDR1 is SGHRS and CDR2 YFSETQ. This CDR3 has 19 residues. Written as DNA, the CDR3 is TGCGCCAGCAGCTTGGGGGATGGCGGGAGGTCCTACCTGCAAGAGACCCAGTACTTC. Its protein is CASSLGDGGRSYLQETQYF.

The chain has TRBV7-3 and TRBJ1-2; D is uncertain. Germline V lookup: CDR1 SGHTA, CDR2 FQGTGA. This CDR3 is built from 13 residues. With 5 bases removed from V and 2 bases from J, the gap between germline ends came to 9 bases. The CDR3 DNA sequence: TGTGCCAGCAGCGTAGCCCCCAACTATGGCTACACCTTC. Residues: CASSVAPNYGYTF.

J is TRBJ2-2 and V is TRBV7-6; 7 bases map to TRBD2. With 5 bases clipped from V and 5 bases from J, the junction kept 11 bases outside the gene matches. CDR1 is SGHVS, CDR2 FNYEAQ, per germline. CDR3 size: 16 residues. CDR3 in DNA: TGTGCCAGCAGCCCCCGCGGGGGAGGGTGGACCGGGGAGCTGTTTTTT. This gives the protein CASSPRGGGWTGELFF. Full variable domain (missing parts from reference TRBV7-6 and TRBJ2-2): GAGVSQSPRYKVTKRGQDVALRCDPISGHVSLYWYRQALGQGPEFLTYFNYEAQQDKSGLPNDRFSAERPEGSISTLTIQRTEQRDSAMYRCASSPRGGGWTGELFFGEGSRLTVL.

The chain uses TRBV4-3 and TRBJ2-7, with a possible D match to TRBD2 (5 bases). CDR3 length equals 15 residues. CDR1 is LGHNA, CDR2 YSLEER, per germline. V was clipped by 0 bases and J by 4 bases, with 13 bases between them. Here the CDR3 reads CASSQDWSRAYEQYF. In nucleotides, the CDR3 is TGCGCCAGCAGCCAAGATTGGTCGAGGGCTTACGAGCAGTACTTC.